This entry concerns a single T cell receptor beta chain. Its antigen is unidentified. This entry is derived from a study of T-cell reconstitution after alpha-beta-depleted transplantation in children. Study results and limitations: TCRbeta diversity was high at day 60 in some patients (a result of surviving recipient T cells and thymic progenitors). Reportedly, alpha-beta T cells present about two months post-transplant originated from several hundred expanded clones of graft origin. A year post-transplant, T-cell counts and diversity derived mostly from newly produced T cells.

This CDR3 has 17 residues. Trimming removed 0 bases from V and 2 bases from J, with 15 bases in between. Per the germline V gene, CDR1 is MGHRA and CDR2 is YSYEKL. Preparation of the TCRbeta library was carried out with unique molecular identifiers. MiXCR, run by TCRdb on the PCR reads, gives a single entry per CDR3 protein. The sample includes about 980,000 distinct CDR3 sequences, roughly 29% seen only once; the top ten take approximately 30%. This chain links TRBV4-1 with TRBJ2-3; D gene ambiguous. This sequence was found in a boy younger than two who had a stem cell transplant for SCID, so the T cells may come from the graft donor. This specimen was PBMCs, mostly from graft donor cells, taken 360 days after TCRalphabeta/CD19-depleted stem cell transplant. The CDR3 DNA reads as TGCGCCAGCAGCCAAGATAGTGATAGCCCTTTCACAGATACGCAGTATTTT. Translation gives CASSQDSDSPFTDTQYF.